Listed below are T cell receptor beta chains from one sample, sequenced in a study of T cell repertoires in cytomegalovirus infection. The antigens for these receptors are not known. TCRdb recomputed calls from the reads with MiXCR, one row per CDR3 protein. The sample includes under 450,000 distinct CDR3 sequences, roughly a third seen only once; the top ten take approximately 12%. The sample consisted of cultured PBMCs, taken from culture after CMV antigen stimulation. These receptors all stem from a human donor in good health (CMV status not recorded). Some clones in this sample may be carry-over from other donors' samples. The CDR3 runs from the conserved cysteine through the conserved F or W. Each record gives: J gene, D gene, V gene, clone size, CDR3 DNA, CDR3 protein. The D gene is left open where the match is weak. Clone size is shown for a subset of rows, as once, few, many or a class of expanded clone.

j_gene: TRBJ2-1
d_gene: TRBD2
v_gene: TRBV6-2/TRBV6-3
abundance: -
CDR3nt: TGTGCCAGCAGTTACATAAGCGGGAGGGCCAGCAATGAGCAGTTCTTC
CDR3aa: CASSYISGRASNEQFF

j_gene: TRBJ2-1
d_gene: TRBD1
v_gene: TRBV19
abundance: -
CDR3nt: TGTGCCAGTACCCCGACAGGGGGAGTTTACAATGAGCAGTTCTTC
CDR3aa: CASTPTGGVYNEQFF

j_gene: TRBJ1-5
d_gene: -
v_gene: TRBV4-2
abundance: few
CDR3nt: TGTGCCAGCAGCCAATGGGGATGGGCAGGACAGAATCAGCCCCAGCATTTT
CDR3aa: CASSQWGWAGQNQPQHF

j_gene: TRBJ1-2
d_gene: -
v_gene: TRBV4-3
abundance: -
CDR3nt: TGCGCCAGCAGCCAAGCGGGAGCCTCTAACTATGGCTACACCTTC
CDR3aa: CASSQAGASNYGYTF

j_gene: TRBJ2-3
d_gene: -
v_gene: TRBV4-3
abundance: -
CDR3nt: TGCGCCAGCAGCCAAGTGGTCGGGCCCACAGATACGCAGTATTTT
CDR3aa: CASSQVVGPTDTQYF

j_gene: TRBJ2-1
d_gene: TRBD1
v_gene: TRBV12-3/TRBV12-4
abundance: many
CDR3nt: TGTGCCAGCAGCCCGAAGGGTCAGGGGGCGGTCGATGAGCAGTTCTTC
CDR3aa: CASSPKGQGAVDEQFF

j_gene: TRBJ2-4
d_gene: TRBD1
v_gene: TRBV11-1
abundance: -
CDR3nt: TGTGCCAGCAGCTACACAACCTGGGACAGGGGGAGGAAAAAAAACATTCAGTACTTC
CDR3aa: CASSYTTWDRGRKKNIQYF

j_gene: TRBJ2-5
d_gene: TRBD2
v_gene: TRBV5-4
abundance: few
CDR3nt: TGTGCCAGCAGCTTGTTGACTAGCAAAGAGACCCAGTACTTC
CDR3aa: CASSLLTSKETQYF

j_gene: TRBJ2-1
d_gene: TRBD1
v_gene: TRBV24-1
abundance: few
CDR3nt: TGTGCCACCAGTGACGCGACAGGGGGGAATGAGCAGTTCTTC
CDR3aa: CATSDATGGNEQFF

j_gene: TRBJ2-1
d_gene: -
v_gene: TRBV7-2
abundance: many
CDR3nt: TGTGCCAGCAGCTTCCGGGGGCCCAATGAGCAGTTCTTC
CDR3aa: CASSFRGPNEQFF

j_gene: TRBJ2-3
d_gene: -
v_gene: TRBV7-2
abundance: few
CDR3nt: TGTGCCAGCAGCTTAAGCGCCTCCGAGGGAGATACGCAGTATTTT
CDR3aa: CASSLSASEGDTQYF

j_gene: TRBJ2-1
d_gene: TRBD2
v_gene: TRBV18
abundance: -
CDR3nt: TGTGCCAGCTCACCCGTTGGACTAGCGGGAGCGAGGGAGCAGTTCTTC
CDR3aa: CASSPVGLAGAREQFF

j_gene: TRBJ1-1
d_gene: -
v_gene: TRBV7-2
abundance: -
CDR3nt: TGTGCCAGCAGCATCGGTCCACTGAACACTGAAGCTTTCTTT
CDR3aa: CASSIGPLNTEAFF

j_gene: TRBJ1-1
d_gene: TRBD1
v_gene: TRBV28
abundance: -
CDR3nt: TGTGCCAGCAGTTTACTGGGACAGGGGAAGGGAGCTTTCTTT
CDR3aa: CASSLLGQGKGAFF

j_gene: TRBJ2-3
d_gene: -
v_gene: TRBV27
abundance: -
CDR3nt: TGTGCCAGCAGTCCCCGCGAGAGGCGGGCGGCAGATACGCAGTATTTT
CDR3aa: CASSPRERRAADTQYF

j_gene: TRBJ2-2
d_gene: TRBD2
v_gene: TRBV6-2/TRBV6-3
abundance: few
CDR3nt: TGTGCCAGCAGAGGAAGGGTTCTAGCGGGAGAAAGAACCGGGGAGCTGTTTTTT
CDR3aa: CASRGRVLAGERTGELFF

j_gene: TRBJ2-2
d_gene: -
v_gene: TRBV2
abundance: few
CDR3nt: TGTGCCAGCATATGGTCCTTAAACACCGGGGAGCTGTTTTTT
CDR3aa: CASIWSLNTGELFF

j_gene: TRBJ1-4
d_gene: -
v_gene: TRBV5-6
abundance: few
CDR3nt: TGTGCCAGCAGCTTGCCAGGGGAAAAACTGTTTTTT
CDR3aa: CASSLPGEKLFF

j_gene: TRBJ2-2
d_gene: -
v_gene: TRBV6-4
abundance: -
CDR3nt: TGTGCCAGCTCCGGGACTCAGAACACCGGGGAGCTGTTTTTT
CDR3aa: CASSGTQNTGELFF

j_gene: TRBJ1-2
d_gene: -
v_gene: TRBV28
abundance: many
CDR3nt: TGTGCCAGCGTCACCTACGGGACGTTGGTAGGCTATGGCTACACCTTC
CDR3aa: CASVTYGTLVGYGYTF